Included here is one TCR beta chain sequence, with context. This specimen belongs to a study of control samples from healthy donors and cancer patients. This CDR3 is built from 12 residues. Germline CDR1 is SNHLY and CDR2 is FYNNEI. Trimming took 4 bases from V and 7 from J, leaving 5 bases between them. Method: immunoSEQ multiplex PCR; TCRdb's copy keeps in-frame clones and lacks some. Among roughly 130,000 clones, about 95% were seen once, and the ten largest hold 3.6%. The clonotype comes from a man aged 25-45 years in good health. What was sequenced was blood. The V and J genes are TRBV2 and TRBJ1-6; no clear D gene. The CDR3 DNA follows: TGTGCCAGCAGTGGCTGGAATTCACCCCTCCACTTT. Its translation: CASSGWNSPLHF.